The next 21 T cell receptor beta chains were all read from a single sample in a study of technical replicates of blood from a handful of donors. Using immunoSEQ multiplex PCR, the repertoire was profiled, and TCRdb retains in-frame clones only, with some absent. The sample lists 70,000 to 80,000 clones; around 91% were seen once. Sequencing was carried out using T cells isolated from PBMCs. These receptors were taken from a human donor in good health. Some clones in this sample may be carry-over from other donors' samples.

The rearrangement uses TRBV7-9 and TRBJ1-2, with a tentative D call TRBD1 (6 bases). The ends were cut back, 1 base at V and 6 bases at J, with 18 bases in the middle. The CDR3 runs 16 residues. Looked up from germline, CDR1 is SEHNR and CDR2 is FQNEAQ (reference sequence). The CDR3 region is CASSLEGVRGVHGYTF. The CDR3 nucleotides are TGTGCCAGCAGCTTAGAAGGGGTCAGGGGCGTTCATGGCTACACCTTC.

The CDR3 DNA reads as TGCGCCAGCAAACGTAACGAGCTAGGCCCCTACGAGCAGTACTTC. It codes for CASKRNELGPYEQYF. V usage is TRBV5-1 and J usage is TRBJ2-7; D is unresolved. V gave up 6 bases and J gave up 2 bases, with 18 bases separating them. The CDR3 length is 15 residues. Germline V gene sequence: CDR1 SGHRS, CDR2 YFSETQ.

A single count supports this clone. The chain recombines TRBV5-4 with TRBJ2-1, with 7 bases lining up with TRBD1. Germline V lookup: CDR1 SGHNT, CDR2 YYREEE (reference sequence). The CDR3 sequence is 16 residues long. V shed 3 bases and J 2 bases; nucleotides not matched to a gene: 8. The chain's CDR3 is CASSSGQVFTYNEQFF. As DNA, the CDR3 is TGTGCCAGCAGCTCCGGACAGGTCTTCACCTACAATGAGCAGTTCTTC.

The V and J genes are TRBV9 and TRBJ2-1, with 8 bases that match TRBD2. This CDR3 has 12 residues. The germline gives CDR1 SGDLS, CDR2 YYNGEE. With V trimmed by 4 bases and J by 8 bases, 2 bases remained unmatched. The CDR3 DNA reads TGTGCCAGCAGCCCAGCGGGAGATGAGCAGTTCTTC. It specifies CASSPAGDEQFF.

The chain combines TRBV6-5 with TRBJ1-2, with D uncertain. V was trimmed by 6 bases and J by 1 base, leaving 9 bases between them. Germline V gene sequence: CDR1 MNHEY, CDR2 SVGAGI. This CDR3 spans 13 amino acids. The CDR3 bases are TGTGCCAGCAGGGCCTTTGTTAACTATGGCTACACCTTC. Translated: CASRAFVNYGYTF.

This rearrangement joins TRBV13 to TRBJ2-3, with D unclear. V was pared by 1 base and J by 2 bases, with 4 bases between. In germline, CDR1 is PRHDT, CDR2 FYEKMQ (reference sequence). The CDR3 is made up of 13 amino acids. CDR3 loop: CASSLEPTDTQYF. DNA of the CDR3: TGTGCCAGCAGCTTAGAGCCCACAGATACGCAGTATTTT. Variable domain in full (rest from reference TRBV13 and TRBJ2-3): AAGVIQSPRHLIKEKRETATLKCYPIPRHDTVYWYQQGPGQDPQFLISFYEKMQSDKGSIPDRFSAQQFSDYHSELNMSSLELGDSALYFCASSLEPTDTQYFGPGTRLTVL.

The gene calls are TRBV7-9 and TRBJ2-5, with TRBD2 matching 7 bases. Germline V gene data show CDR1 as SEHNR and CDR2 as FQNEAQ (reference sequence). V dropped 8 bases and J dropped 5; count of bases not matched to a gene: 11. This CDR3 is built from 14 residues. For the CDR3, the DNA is TGTGCCAGCGGACCAGCGGGGACGGAGGAGACCCAGTACTTC. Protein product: CASGPAGTEETQYF.

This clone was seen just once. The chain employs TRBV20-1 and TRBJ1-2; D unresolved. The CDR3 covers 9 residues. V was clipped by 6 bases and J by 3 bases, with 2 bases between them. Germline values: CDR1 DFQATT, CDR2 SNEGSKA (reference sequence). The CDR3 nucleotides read TGCAGTGCCGACTATGGCTACACCTTC. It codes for CSADYGYTF.

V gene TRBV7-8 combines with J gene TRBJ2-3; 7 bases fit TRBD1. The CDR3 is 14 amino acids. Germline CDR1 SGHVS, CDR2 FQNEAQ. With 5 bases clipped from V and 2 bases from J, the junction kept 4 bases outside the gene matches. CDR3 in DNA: TGTGCCAGCAGCCCTACAGGGGACACAGATACGCAGTATTTT. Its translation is CASSPTGDTDTQYF.

The CDR3 reads CASTSPSSGVFEQYF. CDR3 nucleotide sequence: TGTGCCAGCACCTCTCCCTCTAGCGGGGTCTTCGAGCAGTACTTC. V usage is TRBV28 and J usage is TRBJ2-7; 9 bases are a match to TRBD2. V lost 7 bases and J lost 6; bases outside the gene matches: 13. CDR1 is MDHEN and CDR2 is SYDVKM in the germline V gene. The CDR3 has 15 residues.

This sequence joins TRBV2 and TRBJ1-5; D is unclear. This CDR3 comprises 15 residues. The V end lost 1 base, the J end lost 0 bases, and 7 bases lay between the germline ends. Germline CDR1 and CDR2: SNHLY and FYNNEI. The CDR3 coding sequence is TGTGCCAGCAGTGAAGAAGGCGGTAGCAATCAGCCCCAGCATTTT. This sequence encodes CASSEEGGSNQPQHF.

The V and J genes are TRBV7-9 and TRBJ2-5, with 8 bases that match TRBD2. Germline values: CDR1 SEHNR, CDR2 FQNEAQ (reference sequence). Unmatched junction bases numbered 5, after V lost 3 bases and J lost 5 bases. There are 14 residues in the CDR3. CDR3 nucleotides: TGTGCCAGCAGCTTGGGTAGCGGGGACGAGACCCAGTACTTC. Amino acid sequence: CASSLGSGDETQYF.

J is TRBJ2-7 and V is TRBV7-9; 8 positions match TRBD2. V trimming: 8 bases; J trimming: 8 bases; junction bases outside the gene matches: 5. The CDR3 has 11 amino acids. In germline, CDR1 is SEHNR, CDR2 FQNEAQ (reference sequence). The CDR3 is CASRGGVKQYF. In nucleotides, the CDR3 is TGTGCCAGCCGGGGGGGAGTAAAGCAGTACTTC.

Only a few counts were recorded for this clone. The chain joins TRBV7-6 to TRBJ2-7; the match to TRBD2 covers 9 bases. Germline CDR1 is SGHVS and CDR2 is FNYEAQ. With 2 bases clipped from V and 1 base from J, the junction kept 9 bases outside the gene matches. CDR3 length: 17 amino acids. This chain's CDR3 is CASSLYSGGGASYEQYF. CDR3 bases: TGTGCCAGCAGCTTATATTCCGGCGGGGGGGCTTCCTACGAGCAGTACTTC.

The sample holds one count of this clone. The CDR3 spells CATRLGGEGYNEQFF. Here the CDR3 DNA reads TGTGCCACCCGATTGGGGGGGGAGGGGTACAATGAGCAGTTCTTC. The chain combines TRBV10-3 with TRBJ2-1; 7 positions match TRBD2. J gave up 4 bases and V 10 bases, and 13 bases lay outside the gene matches. Germline CDR1 is ENHRY and CDR2 is SYGVKD. This CDR3 has 15 amino acids.

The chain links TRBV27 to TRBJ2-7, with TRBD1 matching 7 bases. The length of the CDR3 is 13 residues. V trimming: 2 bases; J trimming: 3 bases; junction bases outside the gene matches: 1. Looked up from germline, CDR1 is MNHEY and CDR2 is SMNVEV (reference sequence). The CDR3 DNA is TGTGCCAGCAGTTTAAGGGACAGCTACGAGCAGTACTTC. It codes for CASSLRDSYEQYF.

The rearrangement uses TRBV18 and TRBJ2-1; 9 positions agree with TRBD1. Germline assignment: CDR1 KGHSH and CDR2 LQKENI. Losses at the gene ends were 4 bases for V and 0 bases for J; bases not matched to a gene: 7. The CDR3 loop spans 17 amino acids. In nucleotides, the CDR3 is TGTGCCAGCTCACTTAACAGGGGGCTTGGCTCCTACAATGAGCAGTTCTTC. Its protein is CASSLNRGLGSYNEQFF.

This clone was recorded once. CDR3 bases: TGCAGCGTTGATTTGGGACAGGGGGCCTACGAGCAGTACTTC. Translation: CSVDLGQGAYEQYF. The V call is TRBV29-1, the J call TRBJ2-7, with 11 nucleotides matching TRBD1. The CDR3 extends over 14 amino acids. V lost 3 bases to trimming and J lost 2 bases; unmatched junction nucleotides: 3. Germline values: CDR1 SQVTM, CDR2 ANQGSEA.

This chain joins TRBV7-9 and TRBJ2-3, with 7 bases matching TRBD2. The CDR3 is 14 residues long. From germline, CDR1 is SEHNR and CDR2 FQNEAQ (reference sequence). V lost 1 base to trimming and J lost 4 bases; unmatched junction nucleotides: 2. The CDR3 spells CASSLGGSADTQYF. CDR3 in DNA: TGTGCCAGCAGCTTAGGCGGGAGTGCAGATACGCAGTATTTT.

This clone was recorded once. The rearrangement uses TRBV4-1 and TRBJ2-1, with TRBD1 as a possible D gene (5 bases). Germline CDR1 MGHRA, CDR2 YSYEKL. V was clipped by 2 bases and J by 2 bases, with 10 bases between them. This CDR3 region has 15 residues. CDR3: CASSQTGVPYNEQFF. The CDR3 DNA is TGCGCCAGCAGCCAAACAGGCGTTCCCTACAATGAGCAGTTCTTC.

Here the CDR3 reads CASSGTQGGVGTGELFF. The CDR3 coding sequence is TGCGCCAGCAGCGGGACCCAAGGGGGCGTCGGCACCGGGGAGCTGTTTTTT. The rearrangement uses TRBV5-1 and TRBJ2-2, with 7 bases lining up with TRBD1. V shed 4 bases, J shed 4 bases, and the junction held 13 bases outside the gene matches. This CDR3 has 17 amino acids. Per the germline V gene, CDR1 is SGHRS and CDR2 is YFSETQ.